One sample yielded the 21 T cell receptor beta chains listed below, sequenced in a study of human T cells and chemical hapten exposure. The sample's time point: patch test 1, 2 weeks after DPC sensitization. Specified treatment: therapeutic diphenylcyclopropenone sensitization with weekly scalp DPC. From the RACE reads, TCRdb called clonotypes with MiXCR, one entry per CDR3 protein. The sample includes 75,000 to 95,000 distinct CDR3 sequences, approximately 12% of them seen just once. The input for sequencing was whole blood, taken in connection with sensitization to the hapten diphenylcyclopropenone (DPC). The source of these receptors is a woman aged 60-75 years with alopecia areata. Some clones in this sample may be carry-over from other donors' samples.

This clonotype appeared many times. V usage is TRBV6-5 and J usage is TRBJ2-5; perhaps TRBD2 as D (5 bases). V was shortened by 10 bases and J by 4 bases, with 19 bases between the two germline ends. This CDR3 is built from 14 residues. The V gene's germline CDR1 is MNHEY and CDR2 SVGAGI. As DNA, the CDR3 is TGTGCCACCCGACCAAAAATGAGGGCAGAGACCCAGTACTTC. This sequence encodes CATRPKMRAETQYF.

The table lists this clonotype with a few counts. CDR3 sequence reads: CASSLSTGVHDEQYF. For the CDR3, the DNA is TGTGCCAGCAGCTTATCAACAGGAGTCCACGACGAGCAGTACTTC. The genes are TRBV7-9 and TRBJ2-7; TRBD1 is a possible D gene (5 bases). The CDR3 extends over 15 amino acids. Germline-derived CDR1 and CDR2 are SEHNR and FQNEAQ (reference sequence). V was trimmed by 2 bases and J by 5 bases, leaving 16 bases between them.

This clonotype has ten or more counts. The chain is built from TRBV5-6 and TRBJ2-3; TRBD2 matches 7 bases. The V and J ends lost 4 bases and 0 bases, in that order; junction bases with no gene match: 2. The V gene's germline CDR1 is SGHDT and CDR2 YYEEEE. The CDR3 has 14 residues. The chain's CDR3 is CASSLSGSTDTQYF. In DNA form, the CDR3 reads TGTGCCAGCAGCCTTAGCGGGAGCACAGATACGCAGTATTTT.

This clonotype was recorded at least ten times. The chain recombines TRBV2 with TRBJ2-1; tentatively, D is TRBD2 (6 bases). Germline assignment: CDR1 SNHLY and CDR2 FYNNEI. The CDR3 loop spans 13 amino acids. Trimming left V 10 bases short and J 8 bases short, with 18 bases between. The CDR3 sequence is CATTLAGTDEQFF. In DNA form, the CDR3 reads TGTGCCACCACACTCGCGGGGACGGATGAGCAGTTCTTC.

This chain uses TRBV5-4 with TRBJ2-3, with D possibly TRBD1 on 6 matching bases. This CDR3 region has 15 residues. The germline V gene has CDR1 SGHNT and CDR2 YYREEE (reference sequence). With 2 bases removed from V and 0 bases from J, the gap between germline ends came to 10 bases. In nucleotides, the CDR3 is TGTGCCAGCAGCTTTGGACAGATTAGCACAGATACGCAGTATTTT. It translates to CASSFGQISTDTQYF.

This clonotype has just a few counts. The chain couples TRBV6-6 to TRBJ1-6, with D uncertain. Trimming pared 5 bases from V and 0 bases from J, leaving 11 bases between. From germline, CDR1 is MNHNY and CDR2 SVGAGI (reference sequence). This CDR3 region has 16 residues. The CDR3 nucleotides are TGTGCCAGCAGTCCATTAAGGAGCTCCTATAATTCACCCCTCCACTTT. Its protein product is CASSPLRSSYNSPLHF.

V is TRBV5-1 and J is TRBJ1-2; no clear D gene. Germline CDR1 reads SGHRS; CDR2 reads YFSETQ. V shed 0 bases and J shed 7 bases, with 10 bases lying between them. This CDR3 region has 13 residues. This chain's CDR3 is CASSLGGETGYTF. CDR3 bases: TGCGCCAGCAGCTTGGGCGGAGAAACTGGCTACACCTTC.

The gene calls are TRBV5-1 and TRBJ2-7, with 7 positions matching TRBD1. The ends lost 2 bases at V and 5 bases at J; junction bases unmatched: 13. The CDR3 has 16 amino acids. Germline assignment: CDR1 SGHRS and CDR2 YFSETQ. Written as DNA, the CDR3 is TGCGCCAGCAGCTTACAAAGACAGGGTCGGATCGACGAGCAGTACTTC. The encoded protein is CASSLQRQGRIDEQYF.

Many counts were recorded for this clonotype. In DNA form, the CDR3 reads TGTGCCAGCAGCGTAGGAGGGACCGGGACGACGGGCACTGAAGCTTTCTTT. Translating it yields CASSVGGTGTTGTEAFF. V is TRBV9 and J is TRBJ1-1; possibly TRBD1 for D (5 bases). Trimming pared 0 bases from V and 4 bases from J, leaving 19 bases between. CDR3 length equals 17 residues. CDR1 is SGDLS, CDR2 YYNGEE, per germline.

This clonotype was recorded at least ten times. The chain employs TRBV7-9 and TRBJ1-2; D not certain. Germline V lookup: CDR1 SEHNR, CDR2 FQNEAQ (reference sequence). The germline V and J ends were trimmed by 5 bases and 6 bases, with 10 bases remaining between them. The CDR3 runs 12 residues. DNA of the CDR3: TGTGCCAGCAGCGTTACAAACGATGGCTACACCTTC. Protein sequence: CASSVTNDGYTF.

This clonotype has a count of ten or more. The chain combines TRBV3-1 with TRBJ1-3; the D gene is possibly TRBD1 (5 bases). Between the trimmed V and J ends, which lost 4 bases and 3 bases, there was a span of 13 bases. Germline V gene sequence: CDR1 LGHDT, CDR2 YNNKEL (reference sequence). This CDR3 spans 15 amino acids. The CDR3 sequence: CASSPSQDLGNTIYF. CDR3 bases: TGTGCCAGCAGCCCGTCACAGGACCTTGGAAACACCATATATTTT. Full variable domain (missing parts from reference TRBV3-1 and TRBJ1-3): DTAVSQTPKYLVTQMGNDKSIKCEQNLGHDTMYWYKQDSKKFLKIMFSYNNKELIINETVPNRFSPKSPDKAHLNLHINSLELGDSAVYFCASSPSQDLGNTIYFGEGSWLTVV.

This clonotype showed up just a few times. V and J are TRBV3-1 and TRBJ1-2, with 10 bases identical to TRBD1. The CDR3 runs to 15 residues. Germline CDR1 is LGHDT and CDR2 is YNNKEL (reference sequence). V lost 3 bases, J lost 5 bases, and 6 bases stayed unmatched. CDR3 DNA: TGTGCCAGCAGCCAGGACAGGGGGAAACATTATGGCTACACCTTC. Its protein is CASSQDRGKHYGYTF.

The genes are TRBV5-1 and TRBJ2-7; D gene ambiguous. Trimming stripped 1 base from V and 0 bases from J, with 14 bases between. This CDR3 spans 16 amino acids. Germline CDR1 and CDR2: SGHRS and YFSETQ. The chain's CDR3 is CASSLTVFDGSYEQYF. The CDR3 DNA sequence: TGCGCCAGCAGCTTGACAGTTTTCGACGGCTCCTACGAGCAGTACTTC.

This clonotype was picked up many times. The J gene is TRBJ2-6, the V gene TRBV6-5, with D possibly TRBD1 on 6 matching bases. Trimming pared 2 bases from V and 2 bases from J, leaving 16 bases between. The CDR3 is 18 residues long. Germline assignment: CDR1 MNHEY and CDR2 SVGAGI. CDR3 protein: CASSYRHLQGAGANVLTF. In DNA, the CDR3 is TGTGCCAGCAGTTACAGGCACCTACAGGGTGCTGGGGCCAACGTCCTGACTTTC.

This CDR3 reads CASSHLSGGPSYEQYF. For the CDR3, the DNA is TGCGCCAGCAGCCACCTTAGCGGGGGGCCCTCCTACGAGCAGTACTTC. The rearrangement links TRBV5-1 to TRBJ2-7, with 10 positions matching TRBD2. The V segment lost 4 bases and the J segment 0 bases; nucleotides outside the gene matches: 7. The germline V gene encodes CDR1 SGHRS and CDR2 YFSETQ. The CDR3 runs 16 residues. Combining the CDR3 with reference TRBV5-1 and TRBJ2-7 gives the whole variable domain KAGVTQTPRYLIKTRGQQVTLSCSPISGHRSVSWYQQTPGQGLQFLFEYFSETQRNKGNFPGRFSGRQFSNSRSEMNVSTLELGDSALYLCASSHLSGGPSYEQYFGPGTRLTVT.

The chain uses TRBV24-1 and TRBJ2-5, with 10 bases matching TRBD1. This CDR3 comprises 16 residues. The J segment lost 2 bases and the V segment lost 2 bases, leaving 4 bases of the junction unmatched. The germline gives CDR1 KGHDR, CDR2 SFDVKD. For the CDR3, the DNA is TGTGCCACCAGTGATTCGACAGGGGGCCGTCAAGAGACCCAGTACTTC. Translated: CATSDSTGGRQETQYF.

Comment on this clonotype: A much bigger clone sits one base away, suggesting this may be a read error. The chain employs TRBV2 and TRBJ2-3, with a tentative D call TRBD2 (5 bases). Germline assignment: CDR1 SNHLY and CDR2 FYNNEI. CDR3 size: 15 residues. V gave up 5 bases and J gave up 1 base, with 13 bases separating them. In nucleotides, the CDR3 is TGTGCCAGCAGTCTAGGACTGGGTGGCACAGATACGCAGTATTTT. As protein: CASSLGLGGTDTQYF.

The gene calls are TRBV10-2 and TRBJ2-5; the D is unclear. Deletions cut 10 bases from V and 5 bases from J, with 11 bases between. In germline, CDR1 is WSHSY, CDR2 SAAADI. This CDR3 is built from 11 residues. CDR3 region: CAIRKLETQYF. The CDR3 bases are TGCGCCATCAGGAAGTTGGAGACCCAGTACTTC.

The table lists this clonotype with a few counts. The CDR3 nucleotides are TGCAGTGCCCGGGGAAACCAGCCCCAGCATTTT. It specifies CSARGNQPQHF. The genes are TRBV20-1 and TRBJ1-5; D is unclear. V shed 6 bases and J shed 7 bases, with 10 bases lying between them. The CDR3 spans 11 residues. Germline V CDR1 and CDR2: DFQATT, SNEGSKA (reference sequence).

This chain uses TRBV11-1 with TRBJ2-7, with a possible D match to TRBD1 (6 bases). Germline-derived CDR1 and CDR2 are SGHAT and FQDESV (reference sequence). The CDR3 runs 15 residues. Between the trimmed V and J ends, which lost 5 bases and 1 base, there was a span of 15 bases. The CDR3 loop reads CASSPTGIPSYEQYF. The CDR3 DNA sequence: TGTGCCAGCAGCCCTACAGGGATCCCGTCCTACGAGCAGTACTTC.

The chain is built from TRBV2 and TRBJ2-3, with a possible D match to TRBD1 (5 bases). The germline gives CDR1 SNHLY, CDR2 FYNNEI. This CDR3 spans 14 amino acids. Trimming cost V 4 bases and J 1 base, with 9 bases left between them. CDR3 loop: CASSVRTRTDTQYF. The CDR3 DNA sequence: TGTGCCAGCAGTGTAAGGACACGCACAGATACGCAGTATTTT. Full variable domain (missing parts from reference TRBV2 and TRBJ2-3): EPEVTQTPSHQVTQMGQEVILRCVPISNHLYFYWYRQILGQKVEFLVSFYNNEISEKSEIFDDQFSVERPDGSNFTLKIRSTKLEDSAMYFCASSVRTRTDTQYFGPGTRLTVL.